The 22 T cell receptor beta chains presented below share a single source sample, sequenced in a study of blood T cell repertoires in COVID-19 (dated by TCRdb to about 2020). Library prep was done by the immunoSEQ multiplex PCR assay. TCRdb provides this immuneACCESS table in a form limited to in-frame rearrangements. Some clones are lacking; in checked studies, under half of them reflect an unresolved V gene, and why the rest are absent is not known. This sample gives 150,000 or so clones in total; 75% to 95% of them show up just once. The ten top clones hold over 0.45% of the sample. Sequenced sample: peripheral blood. The receptors were gathered from a man aged 45-65 years with acute or convalescent COVID-19.

J is TRBJ2-3 and V is TRBV11-2, with D possibly TRBD1 on 6 matching bases. Germline V gene lookup returns CDR1 SGHAT and CDR2 FQNNGV. The CDR3 is 16 amino acids. Deletions cut 1 base from V and 2 bases from J, with 13 bases between. The CDR3 coding sequence is TGTGCCAGCAGCTTAGGCCGGGACACCTACACAGATACGCAGTATTTT. Its protein product is CASSLGRDTYTDTQYF.

The V and J genes are TRBV5-1 and TRBJ1-2, with D tentatively TRBD1 (5 bases). The CDR3 has 14 residues. Germline CDR1 is SGHRS and CDR2 is YFSETQ. Trimming shortened V by 4 bases and J by 6 bases, and 16 bases separated the two germline ends. CDR3 sequence (DNA): TGCGCCAGCAGCCTGGGGTCAGGGTTCGATGGCTACACCTTC. This translates into CASSLGSGFDGYTF.

The chain combines TRBV11-2 with TRBJ2-1, with D maybe TRBD1 (6 bases). This CDR3 spans 15 amino acids. Germline V gene lookup returns CDR1 SGHAT and CDR2 FQNNGV. V was trimmed by 3 bases and J by 2 bases, leaving 11 bases between them. The CDR3 nucleotides read TGTGCCAGCAGCTTTCGACAGGAACCCTACAATGAGCAGTTCTTC. It encodes CASSFRQEPYNEQFF.

The V and J genes are TRBV5-1 and TRBJ2-5; D remains ambiguous. Germline V gene lookup returns CDR1 SGHRS and CDR2 YFSETQ. The CDR3 totals 14 residues. V was cut by 1 base and J by 0 bases, with 7 bases left in between. The CDR3, as DNA: TGCGCCAGCAGCTTGATGGCGGACCAAGAGACCCAGTACTTC. Encoded protein: CASSLMADQETQYF.

This clone occurred once. J is TRBJ2-1 and V is TRBV18, with TRBD2 identical over 11 bases. Germline V CDR1 and CDR2: KGHSH, LQKENI. V was clipped by 6 bases and J by 3 bases; unmatched bases: 7. This CDR3 has 16 amino acids. CDR3 amino acids: CASSMRTSGLYNEQFF. The CDR3 DNA sequence: TGTGCCAGCTCGATGAGGACTAGCGGGCTCTACAATGAGCAGTTCTTC.

V gene TRBV29-1 combines with J gene TRBJ1-2, with a possible D match to TRBD1 (6 bases). V lost 6 bases, J lost 5 bases, and 22 bases lay in between. CDR1 and CDR2 from the germline V gene are SQVTM and ANQGSEA. This CDR3 is built from 15 residues. Written as DNA, the CDR3 is TGCAGCGTGCTTGATGGGGGCTTCGCCTATTATGGCTACACCTTC. Residues: CSVLDGGFAYYGYTF.

The V gene is TRBV6-5, the J gene TRBJ1-1; TRBD1 is a possible D gene (5 bases). Germline-derived CDR1 and CDR2 are MNHEY and SVGAGI. The CDR3 covers 13 residues. Trimming took 7 bases from V and 7 from J, leaving 16 bases between them. Written as DNA, the CDR3 is TGTGCCAGCAATCAAAATGGAGACAGTGAAGCTTTCTTT. Amino acid sequence: CASNQNGDSEAFF.

This clone was observed a few times. The rearrangement links TRBV10-3 to TRBJ2-1, with TRBD2 matching 10 bases. Germline V gene data show CDR1 as ENHRY and CDR2 as SYGVKD. V dropped 3 bases and J dropped 10; count of bases not matched to a gene: 9. The CDR3 is 15 amino acids. CDR3 amino acids: CAISDGTSATGEQFF. In nucleotides, the CDR3 is TGTGCCATCAGTGACGGGACTAGCGCCACAGGGGAGCAGTTCTTC.

This clone has a count of ten or more. The rearrangement joins TRBV5-6 to TRBJ1-6; 7 bases fit TRBD1. Germline values: CDR1 SGHDT, CDR2 YYEEEE. CDR3 length: 15 residues. The J segment lost 5 bases and the V segment lost 3 bases, leaving 5 bases of the junction unmatched. CDR3 region: CASSSLTGDNSPLHF. The CDR3 DNA reads as TGTGCCAGCAGCTCGCTAACAGGGGATAATTCACCCCTCCACTTT.

The chain has TRBV7-8 and TRBJ1-2; D is possibly TRBD1 (6 bases). V was shortened by 5 bases and J by 0 bases, with 16 bases between the two germline ends. This CDR3 comprises 16 residues. The germline V gene has CDR1 SGHVS and CDR2 FQNEAQ. CDR3 protein: CASSHYRDTANYGYTF. The CDR3 bases are TGTGCCAGCAGCCACTACCGGGACACCGCTAACTATGGCTACACCTTC.

The chain carries TRBV10-1 and TRBJ2-7; a weak D match, TRBD1 (7 bases). CDR3 length equals 13 residues. V gave up 6 bases and J gave up 3 bases, with 12 bases separating them. The germline V gene has CDR1 WNHNN and CDR2 SYGVQD (reference sequence). The CDR3 loop is CASSAGQLYEQYF. In DNA form, the CDR3 reads TGCGCCAGCAGCGCGGGACAGCTCTACGAGCAGTACTTC.

The J gene is TRBJ1-2, the V gene TRBV19; 11 bases are shared with TRBD1. Germline CDR1 is LNHDA and CDR2 is SQIVND (reference sequence). V trimming: 3 bases; J trimming: 6 bases; junction bases outside the gene matches: 9. The CDR3 has 16 residues. The DNA of the CDR3 is TGTGCCAGTAGTATCGGCGGCGGACAGGGGGCGCATGGCTACACCTTC. Translating gives CASSIGGGQGAHGYTF.

The chain carries TRBV7-9 and TRBJ2-1, with a weak D call TRBD1 (7 bases). Germline V lookup: CDR1 SEHNR, CDR2 FQNEAQ (reference sequence). This CDR3 is 14 amino acids long. Trimming took off 5 bases at V and 5 bases at J, with 13 bases between the two ends. In nucleotides, the CDR3 is TGTGCCAGCAGCCCTCAGGGGGGCCACAATGAGCAGTTCTTC. It yields the protein CASSPQGGHNEQFF.

The rearrangement joins TRBV6-4 to TRBJ2-7; TRBD1 matches at 8 bases. The CDR3 sequence is 15 residues long. J lost 0 bases, V lost 5 bases, and 6 bases had no gene match. From germline, CDR1 is MRHNA and CDR2 SNTAGT. The CDR3 reads CASSLDRESSYEQYV. As DNA, the CDR3 is TGTGCCAGCAGTCTGGACAGGGAGAGCTCCTACGAGCAGTACGTC.

A single count supports this clone. The chain links TRBV18 to TRBJ1-1; D gene ambiguous. V shed 8 bases and J shed 3 bases, with 13 bases lying between them. Per germline, CDR1 KGHSH and CDR2 LQKENI. CDR3 length equals 13 residues. This CDR3 is CASTPAGDTEAFF. The CDR3 nucleotides read TGTGCCAGCACCCCAGCGGGAGACACTGAAGCTTTCTTT.

The CDR3 DNA reads TGTGCCAGCAGCGTCCCCGGGACAGGGTACGGGTCAGAGACCCAGTACTTC. It specifies CASSVPGTGYGSETQYF. The chain joins TRBV7-9 to TRBJ2-5, with 9 bases lining up with TRBD1. This CDR3 has 17 residues. Trimming cost V 5 bases and J 4 bases; bases outside gene matches: 14. CDR1 is SEHNR and CDR2 is FQNEAQ in the germline V gene (reference sequence).

V is TRBV28 and J is TRBJ2-5; tentatively, D is TRBD1 (5 bases). V shed 2 bases and J shed 4 bases, with 14 bases lying between them. CDR3 length equals 15 residues. From germline, CDR1 is MDHEN and CDR2 SYDVKM. The DNA of the CDR3 is TGTGCCAGCAGTTTAAGGGGCGCGTACTCAGAGACCCAGTACTTC. This translates into CASSLRGAYSETQYF. The variable domain in full, completed from reference TRBV28 and TRBJ2-5, reads DVKVTQSSRYLVKRTGEKVFLECVQDMDHENMFWYRQDPGLGLRLIYFSYDVKMKEKGDIPEGYSVSREKKERFSLILESASTNQTSMYLCASSLRGAYSETQYFGPGTRLLVL.

This clone was seen only once. This rearrangement joins TRBV28 to TRBJ1-5; D possibly corresponds to TRBD1 (5 bases). The CDR3 has 16 amino acids. V gave up 6 bases and J gave up 5 bases, with 20 bases separating them. Germline V gene lookup returns CDR1 MDHEN and CDR2 SYDVKM. The CDR3 coding sequence is TGTGCCAGCAGAACCAGGTTTTGGGGGGACGATCAGCCCCAGCATTTT. Its translation is CASRTRFWGDDQPQHF.

This sequence joins TRBV10-3 and TRBJ2-3; TRBD1 matches at 11 bases. The CDR3 extends over 16 amino acids. The germline V gene encodes CDR1 ENHRY and CDR2 SYGVKD. J gave up 3 bases and V 4 bases, and 6 bases lay outside the gene matches. CDR3 in DNA: TGTGCCATCAGTGGGACAGGGGGCGAAGGGACAGATACGCAGTATTTT. Its protein product is CAISGTGGEGTDTQYF.

The chain is built from TRBV27 and TRBJ2-5; 9 bases are shared with TRBD1. Losses at the gene ends were 3 bases for V and 6 bases for J; bases not matched to a gene: 14. CDR1 is MNHEY, CDR2 SMNVEV, per germline (reference sequence). The CDR3 spans 17 residues. The CDR3 sequence is CASSFPRAPTGGKTQYF. The CDR3, as DNA: TGTGCCAGCAGTTTCCCCCGAGCTCCGACAGGGGGTAAGACCCAGTACTTC.

The CDR3 nucleotides read TGTGCCAGCAGAGGGGAGGGCAGTATGAACACTGAAGCTTTCTTT. Residues: CASRGEGSMNTEAFF. The genes are TRBV6-5 and TRBJ1-1; D is possibly TRBD1 (5 bases). CDR1 is MNHEY, CDR2 SVGAGI, per germline. V lost 6 bases, J lost 0 bases, and 14 bases lay in between. This CDR3 region has 15 residues.

The J gene is TRBJ2-7, the V gene TRBV18; 7 bases map to TRBD2. This CDR3 comprises 14 residues. The junction had 8 bases not matched to a gene; V was cut back by 3 bases and J by 6 bases. Germline V CDR1 and CDR2: KGHSH, LQKENI. The CDR3 bases are TGTGCCAGCTCACCCACAGCGTCGGGGGGCGAGCAGTACGTC. Protein product: CASSPTASGGEQYV.